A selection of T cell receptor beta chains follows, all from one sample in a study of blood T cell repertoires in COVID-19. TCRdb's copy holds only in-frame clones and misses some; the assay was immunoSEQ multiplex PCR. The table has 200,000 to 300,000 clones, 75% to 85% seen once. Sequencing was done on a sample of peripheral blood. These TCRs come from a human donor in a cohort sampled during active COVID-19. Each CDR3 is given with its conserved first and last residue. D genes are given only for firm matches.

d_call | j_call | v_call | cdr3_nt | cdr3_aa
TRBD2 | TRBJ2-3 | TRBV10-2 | TGCGCCAGCAGTGAGTTAGTGGGACTAGCGGGGGGGCAAGATACGCAGTATTTT | CASSELVGLAGGQDTQYF
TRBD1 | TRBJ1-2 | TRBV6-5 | TGTGCCAGCAGTCGAGGGGGCTCTGGCTACACCTTC | CASSRGGSGYTF
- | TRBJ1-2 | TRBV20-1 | TGCAGTGCTAGTCAGAGGGATTTTAACTATGGCTACACCTTC | CSASQRDFNYGYTF
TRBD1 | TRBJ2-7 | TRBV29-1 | TGCAGCGTCGGGACAGGGGCAGAGCAGTACTTC | CSVGTGAEQYF
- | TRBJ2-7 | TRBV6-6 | TGTGCCAGCAGCCAACAGGGAAATTTCGACGAGCAGTACTTC | CASSQQGNFDEQYF
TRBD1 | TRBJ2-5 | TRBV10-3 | TGTGCCATCAGTAGACAGGGGGCAATAGGAGAGACCCAGTACTTC | CAISRQGAIGETQYF
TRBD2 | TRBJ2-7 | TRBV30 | TGTGCCTGGACCACAAGCGGGACCTACGAGCAGTACTTC | CAWTTSGTYEQYF
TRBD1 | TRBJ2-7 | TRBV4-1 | TGCGCCAGCAGCCAAAGACAGGGATACGAGCAGTACTTC | CASSQRQGYEQYF
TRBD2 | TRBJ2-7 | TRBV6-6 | TGTGCCAGCAGGGATACTAGCGGGGGGGCCTACGAGCAGTACTTC | CASRDTSGGAYEQYF
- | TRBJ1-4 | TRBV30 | TGTGCCTGGAGTCCCGACAGAAATGAAAAACTGTTTTTT | CAWSPDRNEKLFF